This TCR beta chain was captured in a study of OX40 agonist ivuxolimab in advanced cancers. Study-level background: Partial responses occurred in three patients (one hepatocellular carcinoma, two cutaneous melanoma). Findings and caveats of the study: Compared with others, partial responders at 0.1-3.0 mg/kg displayed clonal expansion among the lowest. Average numbers of expanded clones were greater in CD8+ T cells than in CD4+.

This clone was seen once. Its antigen remains unknown. The CDR3 loop spans 13 amino acids. Trimming pared 6 bases from V and 4 bases from J, leaving 13 bases between. CDR1 and CDR2 from the germline V gene are MNHEY and SMNVEV (reference sequence). This table comes from immunoSEQ multiplex PCR, and its TCRdb copy is limited to in-frame clones, with some not included. The sample holds roughly 35,000 clones, around 92% seen once. The chain carries TRBV27 and TRBJ2-7; D unclear. The origin of this receptor is an adult with an advanced solid tumor such as melanoma, head and neck, liver or kidney cancer. The source was CD4+ or CD8+ T cells sorted from blood, collected in a trial of the OX40 agonist ivuxolimab. CDR3 amino acids: CASRGPNLYEQYF. CDR3 DNA: TGTGCCAGCAGGGGCCCCAACCTTTACGAGCAGTACTTC.